This record concerns one TCR beta chain sequence. The specificity of this receptor is unknown. Base quality data are lacking; no much larger clone is found one base away. Sequencing was performed on an Illumina NovaSeq 6000. TCRalpha and TCRbeta cDNA libraries were built by 5'RACE with constant-segment primers, adding sample barcodes and unique molecular identifiers. RNA was extracted from every sample with Trizol reagent. Libraries were amplified in two PCR steps, with a second sample barcode and Illumina TruSeq adapters added in the second step. Sequencing of libraries was performed on an Illumina NovaSeq with 2 x 150 bp paired-end reads. The paper's processing steps were these. With migec v1.2.7, reads were demultiplexed and then collapsed into UMI-guided consensus sequences. Using mixcr v2.1.11, UMI consensuses were aligned to TRA and TRB V and J templates and then assembled into clonotypes. A clonotype was counted as expanded or contracted only if both edgeR and NoisET called the change significant, with noise models trained on biological replicates. For edgeR calls, a false discovery rate-adjusted p below 0.01 and a log2 fold-change threshold of 1 were applied. As an exploratory analysis of dynamics, max-normalized trajectories of the 1000 most abundant clonotypes were examined with PCA combined with hierarchical clustering. Each responding clone was given a CD4 or CD8 phenotype based on the CD4+ and CD8+ repertoires, which had been sequenced separately. TCRdb reran the public reads through fastp at Q25 and MiXCR, keeping productive beta chains. One record per CDR3 amino acid sequence lists the most common genes and DNA. The V and J calls here are based on TCRdb, not the publication. The sample data list fewer than 400,000 distinct CDR3 sequences, and approximately 16% of these were observed just once. Roughly 21% of the sample belongs to the ten largest clones.

Ends trimmed: V by 3 bases, J by 7 bases; bases unmatched to a gene: 5. Per the germline V gene, SGDLS is the CDR1 and YYNGEE is the CDR2. Taken from cysteine to phenylalanine, the CDR3 has 15 residues. The kept DNA is CDR3 alone, 45 bases in frame from the first base. PBMCs were isolated by Ficoll-Paque density gradient centrifugation. This record comes from a study of T-cell memory formation after mild COVID-19 (dated by TCRdb to the early 2020s). At the level of the whole study: TCR sequence clusters from the two donors were found to be largely donor specific. In a couple of donors, T-cell clones that expanded and contracted after mild COVID-19 were tracked by sequencing TCRalpha and TCRbeta repertoires over time. The cohort comprised two young, previously healthy adult volunteers, one female and one male.

Study-level results and caveats: Contracting CD4+ clones turned up mainly in the CM and EM memory subsets, whereas EMRA was where CD8+ clones were enriched. Clones contracting from day 15 to 85 had balanced CD4/CD8 phenotypes, while a second wave expanding from day 15 to 37 was biased towards CD4+. Some responding clones were detected in pre-infection memory, suggesting pre-existing cross-reactive memory T cells joined the SARS-CoV-2 response. SARS-CoV-2 specificity of the second-wave clones peaking on day 37 was not confirmed. The study covered only a couple of mild cases, and larger cohorts including severe cases with pre-infection samples were considered necessary.

The sequence derives from a man in his late teens or twenties who had mild COVID-19 (a few samples of this study predate the infection). The sample titles of this study are shuffled in the database, so cell type and time point are left out; the donor was told from shared clones. The sample taken for sequencing was PBMCs or a T cell subset sorted from them (not recorded which). In this chain, TRBV9 is recombined with TRBJ1-6; 9 bases in the junction line up with TRBD1. At the DNA level, the sequence is TGTGCCAGCAGCGGCCGGGACAGGGCAAATTCACCCCTCCACTTT. It codes for CASSGRDRANSPLHF.